This TCR beta chain was captured by sequencing in a study of blood T cell repertoires in COVID-19. The data were produced by immunoSEQ multiplex PCR, yet TCRdb's version contains in-frame clones alone and is incomplete. The sample includes around 64,000 clones, 87% seen only once; the top ten take approximately 20%. Sequenced sample: peripheral blood. This clonotype was obtained from a woman aged 80 or older with acute or convalescent COVID-19.

CDR3 nucleotides: TGTGCCAGCAGCCGGGGTGAAAGCACAGATACGCAGTATTTT. Its translation is CASSRGESTDTQYF. J is TRBJ2-3 and V is TRBV7-3; D possibly corresponds to TRBD2 (5 bases). The CDR3 contains 14 residues. Germline CDR1 SGHTA, CDR2 FQGTGA. V dropped 5 bases and J dropped 0 bases, with 9 bases sitting between them.